Following are 14 T cell receptor beta chains from one sample sequenced in a study of OX40 agonist ivuxolimab in advanced cancers. TCRdb's copy holds only in-frame clones and misses some; the assay was immunoSEQ multiplex PCR. The sample consists of roughly 62,000 clones, approximately 86% of them appearing once. The sequencing here drew on CD4+ or CD8+ T cells sorted from blood, taken in a trial of the OX40 agonist ivuxolimab. These receptors were collected from an adult with an advanced solid tumor such as melanoma, head and neck, liver or kidney cancer.

This clone was observed a single time. The rearrangement joins TRBV15 to TRBJ2-7; 7 nucleotides align to TRBD1. The V gene's germline CDR1 is LNHNV and CDR2 YYDKDF (reference sequence). The ends lost 8 bases at V and 5 bases at J; junction bases unmatched: 12. The CDR3 is 14 residues long. The CDR3, as DNA: TGTGCCACCGCTCCTTCCGGGACAGTACACGAGCAGTACTTC. This sequence encodes CATAPSGTVHEQYF.

The chain recombines TRBV5-1 with TRBJ2-7; 9 bases line up with TRBD1. The CDR3 has 13 residues. CDR1 and CDR2 from the germline V gene are SGHRS and YFSETQ. V trimming: 6 bases; J trimming: 5 bases; junction bases outside the gene matches: 6. In DNA form, the CDR3 reads TGCGCCAGCACCCCGGGACAGGGCCACGAGCAGTACTTC. Residues: CASTPGQGHEQYF. Full variable domain (missing parts from reference TRBV5-1 and TRBJ2-7): KAGVTQTPRYLIKTRGQQVTLSCSPISGHRSVSWYQQTPGQGLQFLFEYFSETQRNKGNFPGRFSGRQFSNSRSEMNVSTLELGDSALYLCASTPGQGHEQYFGPGTRLTVT.

The V and J genes are TRBV6-5 and TRBJ1-4; perhaps TRBD1 as D (5 bases). The CDR3 is 15 residues long. Trimming removed 6 bases at V and 4 bases at J, with 15 bases between. Germline CDR1 reads MNHEY; CDR2 reads SVGAGI. CDR3 in DNA: TGTGCCAGCAGCTCGAATCCAGGGTTTAATGAAAAACTGTTTTTT. Translated: CASSSNPGFNEKLFF.

The V gene is TRBV23-1, the J gene TRBJ2-2, with 8 bases aligning to TRBD1. TRBV23-1 is assigned to the ORF class and has an uncertain function. CDR3 size: 18 residues. V dropped 3 bases and J dropped 0; count of bases not matched to a gene: 9. CDR3 coding DNA: TGCGCCAGCAGTCATACAGGACAGGGACGTCCGAACACCGGGGAGCTGTTTTTT. It specifies CASSHTGQGRPNTGELFF.

The chain couples TRBV27 to TRBJ1-2; tentatively, D is TRBD1 (6 bases). The CDR3 has 18 amino acids. Germline V gene sequence: CDR1 MNHEY, CDR2 SMNVEV (reference sequence). Trimming cost V 2 bases and J 4 bases, with 23 bases left between them. The CDR3 here is CASSLEPDLGQGFYGYTF. CDR3 DNA: TGTGCCAGCAGTTTAGAGCCAGACCTGGGACAAGGGTTCTATGGCTACACCTTC.

CDR3 protein: CASSPGWGANYGYTF. The CDR3 DNA reads as TGTGCCAGCAGTCCCGGGTGGGGCGCTAACTATGGCTACACCTTC. The rearrangement links TRBV27 to TRBJ1-2; TRBD1 is a possible D gene (5 bases). The CDR3 spans 15 residues. V was clipped by 5 bases and J by 0 bases, with 13 bases between them. Looked up from germline, CDR1 is MNHEY and CDR2 is SMNVEV (reference sequence).

The rearrangement joins TRBV7-9 to TRBJ2-3; TRBD1 or TRBD2 may be the D gene (5 bases each). V was pared by 5 bases and J by 2 bases, with 20 bases between. Per germline, CDR1 SEHNR and CDR2 FQNEAQ (reference sequence). The CDR3 runs 17 residues. The CDR3 loop reads CASSPPLSLGDTDTQYF. For the CDR3, the DNA is TGTGCCAGCAGCCCCCCTTTATCTTTGGGGGACACAGATACGCAGTATTTT.

This chain's CDR3 is CASSLTGASDSPLHF. CDR3 DNA sequence: TGTGCCAGCAGCCTAACCGGGGCCTCGGATTCACCCCTCCACTTT. The V call is TRBV9, the J call TRBJ1-6; possibly TRBD1 for D (5 bases). Deletions cut 4 bases from V and 8 bases from J, with 16 bases between. Germline V gene lookup returns CDR1 SGDLS and CDR2 YYNGEE. This CDR3 spans 15 amino acids.

V usage is TRBV4-2 and J usage is TRBJ2-5; 11 bases map to TRBD2. The CDR3 extends over 16 amino acids. Looked up from germline, CDR1 is LGHNA and CDR2 is YNFKEQ. V dropped 5 bases and J dropped 2; count of bases not matched to a gene: 7. CDR3 DNA sequence: TGTGCCAGCAGCTACGGGACTAGCGGACCTCAAGAGACCCAGTACTTC. Translated: CASSYGTSGPQETQYF.

The CDR3, as DNA: TGCGCCAGCACACCACGACAGGACTCCTACGAGCAGTACTTC. Encoded protein: CASTPRQDSYEQYF. The rearrangement links TRBV5-1 to TRBJ2-7, with a possible D match to TRBD1 (6 bases). Trimming stripped 6 bases from V and 0 bases from J, with 13 bases between. This CDR3 contains 14 residues. From germline, CDR1 is SGHRS and CDR2 YFSETQ.

This chain joins TRBV4-2 and TRBJ2-2; D is undetermined. V lost 0 bases and J lost 4, with 6 bases in between. Per germline, CDR1 LGHNA and CDR2 YNFKEQ. This CDR3 spans 14 amino acids. CDR3 protein: CASSQDWSTGELFF. The CDR3 nucleotides read TGTGCCAGCAGCCAAGATTGGTCCACCGGGGAGCTGTTTTTT.

The chain combines TRBV27 with TRBJ2-4; TRBD1 agrees at 8 bases. V shed 1 base and J 0 bases; nucleotides not matched to a gene: 20. The CDR3 loop spans 22 amino acids. CDR1 MNHEY and CDR2 SMNVEV come from the germline V gene (reference sequence). CDR3 sequence (DNA): TGTGCCAGCAGTTTATATCCCCCGACAGGGGTTTTAGCGGCTACAGCCAAAAACATTCAGTACTTC. Protein product: CASSLYPPTGVLAATAKNIQYF.

The chain is built from TRBV10-1 and TRBJ2-2; 7 bases match TRBD2. V lost 0 bases, J lost 0 bases, and 4 bases stayed unmatched. This CDR3 contains 17 residues. CDR1 WNHNN and CDR2 SYGVQD come from the germline V gene (reference sequence). The CDR3 sequence: CASSESSGLANTGELFF. The DNA for the CDR3 is TGCGCCAGCAGTGAGTCTAGCGGACTAGCGAACACCGGGGAGCTGTTTTTT.

This chain connects TRBV28 to TRBJ1-5; 8 bases are a match to TRBD1. In germline, CDR1 is MDHEN, CDR2 SYDVKM. The J segment lost 4 bases and the V segment lost 2 bases, leaving 4 bases of the junction unmatched. The CDR3 runs to 15 residues. The CDR3 DNA sequence: TGTGCCAGCAGTTTACCAGGGGGCCCGAATCAGCCCCAGCATTTT. Protein sequence: CASSLPGGPNQPQHF.